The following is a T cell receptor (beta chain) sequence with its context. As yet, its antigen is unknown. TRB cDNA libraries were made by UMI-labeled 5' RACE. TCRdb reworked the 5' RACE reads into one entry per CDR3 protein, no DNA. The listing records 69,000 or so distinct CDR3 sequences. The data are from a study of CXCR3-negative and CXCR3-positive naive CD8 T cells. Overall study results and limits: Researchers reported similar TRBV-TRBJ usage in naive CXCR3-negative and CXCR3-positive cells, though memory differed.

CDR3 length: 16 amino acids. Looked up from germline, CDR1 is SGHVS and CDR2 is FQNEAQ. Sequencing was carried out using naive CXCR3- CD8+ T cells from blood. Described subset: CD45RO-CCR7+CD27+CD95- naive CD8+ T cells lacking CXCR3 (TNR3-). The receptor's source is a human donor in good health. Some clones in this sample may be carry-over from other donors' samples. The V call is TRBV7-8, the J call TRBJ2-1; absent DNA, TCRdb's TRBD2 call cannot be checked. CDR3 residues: CASSRESLAGSNEQFF. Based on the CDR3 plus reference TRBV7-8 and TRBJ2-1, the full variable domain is GAGVSQSPRYKVAKRGQDVALRCDPISGHVSLFWYQQALGQGPEFLTYFQNEAQLDKSGLPSDRFFAERPEGSVSTLKIQRTQQEDSAVYLCASSRESLAGSNEQFFGPGTRLTVL.